The 11 T cell receptor beta chains given below trace back to one sample, sequenced in a study of blood T cell repertoires in COVID-19. Data came from immunoSEQ multiplex PCR; TCRdb stores just in-frame clones and leaves some out. The data contain some 400,000 clones, approximately 86% of them seen just once; the ten biggest clones take up under 3%. The sample taken for sequencing was peripheral blood. These receptor sequences come from a human donor in a cohort sampled during active COVID-19.

This clone was detected ten times or more. The chain couples TRBV15 to TRBJ2-1; 7 bases fit TRBD1. The CDR3 totals 16 residues. V lost 0 bases and J lost 4; bases outside the gene matches: 6. Germline assignment: CDR1 LNHNV and CDR2 YYDKDF (reference sequence). DNA of the CDR3: TGTGCCACCAGCAGAGACCGACACAGGGGTTACAATGAGCAGTTCTTC. Its protein is CATSRDRHRGYNEQFF.

V and J are TRBV6-6 and TRBJ1-5; D possibly corresponds to TRBD1 (6 bases). Looked up from germline, CDR1 is MNHNY and CDR2 is SVGAGI (reference sequence). CDR3 length: 16 residues. V lost 5 bases, J lost 2 bases, and 16 bases lay in between. CDR3 DNA sequence: TGTGCCAGCAGTCGGAAAATTGGACAGCGCAATCAGCCCCAGCATTTT. Translating it yields CASSRKIGQRNQPQHF.

The rearrangement links TRBV21-1 to TRBJ2-7; the D segment call TRBD1 is taken from the table without a DNA check. TRBV21-1 is termed a pseudogene. This CDR3 has 13 residues. As DNA, the CDR3 is TGTGCCAGCAGCAAAGAAGGGGACTACGAGCAGTACTTC. It translates to CASSKEGDYEQYF.

V usage is TRBV18 and J usage is TRBJ2-1; D remains unclear. The CDR3 has 13 amino acids. The ends were cut back, 4 bases at V and 5 bases at J, with 9 bases in the middle. Germline V lookup: CDR1 KGHSH, CDR2 LQKENI. CDR3 in amino acids: CASSLGQDNEQFF. The CDR3 nucleotides are TGTGCCAGCTCACTGGGTCAGGACAATGAGCAGTTCTTC.

J is TRBJ1-1 and V is TRBV29-1; a possible D gene is TRBD1 (6 bases). Germline-derived CDR1 and CDR2 are SQVTM and ANQGSEA. The ends were cut back, 0 bases at V and 2 bases at J, with 16 bases in the middle. CDR3 size: 16 residues. The CDR3: CSVEDRVQGRNTEAFF. CDR3 sequence (DNA): TGCAGCGTTGAAGATCGGGTACAGGGAAGAAACACTGAAGCTTTCTTT.

The chain recombines TRBV5-1 with TRBJ1-2, with D possibly being TRBD1 (6 bases). V was clipped by 3 bases and J by 6 bases, with 15 bases between them. This CDR3 has 14 amino acids. Germline V gene data show CDR1 as SGHRS and CDR2 as YFSETQ. This CDR3 reads CASSSLQGSDGYTF. The CDR3 bases are TGCGCCAGCAGCTCTCTACAGGGTTCCGATGGCTACACCTTC.

This clone was counted once. The CDR3 bases are TGTGCCAGCAGCACCGGGGACAGGTTAATTCCCTACGAGCAGTACTTC. Amino acid sequence: CASSTGDRLIPYEQYF. The chain links TRBV7-8 to TRBJ2-7, with TRBD1 matching over 8 bases. Germline CDR1 is SGHVS and CDR2 is FQNEAQ. The CDR3 extends over 16 amino acids. J gave up 2 bases and V 5 bases, and 11 bases lay outside the gene matches.

Written as DNA, the CDR3 is TGTGCCAGCAGCCCGGGAGTCGGGATTCTCACTGAAGCTTTCTTT. This codes for CASSPGVGILTEAFF. V and J are TRBV5-4 and TRBJ1-1, with D uncertain. The V end was cut by 4 bases, the J end by 4 bases, with 17 bases between. The CDR3 spans 15 residues. Germline CDR1 and CDR2: SGHNT and YYREEE (reference sequence).

The J gene is TRBJ2-4, the V gene TRBV2, with 7 bases lining up with TRBD1. CDR3 length: 16 residues. CDR1 is SNHLY, CDR2 FYNNEI, per germline. J lost 3 bases, V lost 2 bases, and 7 bases had no gene match. This CDR3 is CASSESIGQVKNIQYF. As DNA, the CDR3 is TGTGCCAGCAGTGAATCGATAGGACAGGTCAAAAACATTCAGTACTTC.

CDR3 residues: CSGGQGEADTQYF. CDR3 in DNA: TGCAGCGGGGGACAGGGGGAAGCAGATACGCAGTATTTT. This chain uses TRBV29-1 with TRBJ2-3, with 11 bases aligning to TRBD1. This CDR3 has 13 residues. The germline gives CDR1 SQVTM, CDR2 ANQGSEA. After removal of 7 bases from V and 4 bases from J, the junction contained 4 bases not matched to a gene.

The chain has TRBV3-1 (or the pseudogene TRBV3-2) and TRBJ2-1; D call uncertain. Germline V gene lookup returns CDR1 LGHDT and CDR2 YNNKEL (reference sequence). The CDR3 loop spans 16 amino acids. V was shortened by 0 bases and J by 0 bases, with 9 bases between the two germline ends. CDR3 sequence reads: CASSQDPPSSYNEQFF. CDR3 nucleotide sequence: TGTGCCAGCAGCCAAGACCCGCCGAGCTCCTACAATGAGCAGTTCTTC.